Listed below are T cell receptor beta chains from one sample, sequenced in a study of cytomegalovirus exposure and HLA in healthy donors. Here immunoSEQ multiplex PCR was the method, and the copy in TCRdb shows in-frame clones only, minus some. Of about 170,000 clones listed, about nine tenths are singletons. Sequenced sample: PBMCs. Every receptor here comes from a woman in her 30s in good health and CMV-seronegative. Each CDR3 is given with its conserved first and last residue. Each record gives: D gene, clone size, V gene, J gene, CDR3 protein, CDR3 DNA. A D gene is named only where the DNA matches it firmly. Clone size is given for some rows only: seen once, a few or many times, or a class if the clone is expanded.

D: TRBD1
size: -
V: TRBV10-1
J: TRBJ1-5
CDR3: CASRLRDRGLNQPQHF
DNA: TGCGCCAGCAGACTCCGGGACAGGGGTTTGAATCAGCCCCAGCATTTT

D: TRBD1
size: -
V: TRBV28
J: TRBJ2-7
CDR3: CASSLGTGAWGSYEQYF
DNA: TGTGCCAGCAGTTTGGGGACAGGGGCATGGGGATCCTACGAGCAGTACTTC

D: -
size: -
V: TRBV28
J: TRBJ1-4
CDR3: CASSSRPEKLFF
DNA: TGTGCCAGCAGTTCGAGACCCGAAAAACTGTTTTTT

D: TRBD1
size: -
V: TRBV11-2
J: TRBJ2-6
CDR3: CASSLTGGPLSGANVLTF
DNA: TGTGCCAGCAGCTTAACAGGGGGCCCCCTCTCTGGGGCCAACGTCCTGACTTTC

D: -
size: few
V: TRBV18
J: TRBJ1-1
CDR3: CASSPGDMNTEAFF
DNA: TGTGCCAGCTCACCAGGAGACATGAACACTGAAGCTTTCTTT

D: -
size: -
V: TRBV28
J: TRBJ1-5
CDR3: CATTTLGVGQPQHF
DNA: TGTGCCACCACGACTTTGGGGGTTGGTCAGCCCCAGCATTTT

D: TRBD1
size: -
V: TRBV5-1
J: TRBJ1-4
CDR3: CASSLDRAFGKLFF
DNA: TGCGCCAGCAGCCTAGACAGGGCGTTCGGGAAACTGTTTTTT

D: -
size: -
V: TRBV9
J: TRBJ1-1
CDR3: CASSPNPRIVNTEAFF
DNA: TGTGCCAGCAGCCCCAACCCCAGGATAGTGAACACTGAAGCTTTCTTT

D: TRBD2
size: -
V: TRBV5-1
J: TRBJ2-1
CDR3: CASSYGTSGGSSYNEQFF
DNA: TGCGCCAGCAGCTACGGGACTAGCGGGGGAAGCTCCTACAATGAGCAGTTCTTC

D: -
size: -
V: TRBV27
J: TRBJ1-2
CDR3: CASSFRGAYGYTF
DNA: TGTGCCAGCAGTTTTAGGGGGGCCTATGGCTACACCTTC

D: -
size: -
V: TRBV6-6
J: TRBJ1-1
CDR3: CASRFLATEAFF
DNA: TGTGCCAGCCGTTTTTTGGCCACTGAAGCTTTCTTT

D: -
size: -
V: TRBV27
J: TRBJ2-7
CDR3: CASSLLGGEQYF
DNA: TGTGCCAGCAGTTTACTGGGCGGAGAGCAGTACTTC

D: -
size: -
V: TRBV9
J: TRBJ2-1
CDR3: CASSVGSREIDNEQFF
DNA: TGTGCCAGCAGCGTAGGGAGCAGGGAAATAGACAATGAGCAGTTCTTC

D: -
size: -
V: TRBV6-5
J: TRBJ1-1
CDR3: CASSDRRNTEAFF
DNA: TGTGCCAGCAGTGACAGGCGGAACACTGAAGCTTTCTTT

D: -
size: -
V: TRBV7-9
J: TRBJ2-7
CDR3: CASSLGGSAYEQYF
DNA: TGTGCCAGCAGCTTAGGGGGCTCGGCCTACGAGCAGTACTTC

D: -
size: -
V: TRBV4-3
J: TRBJ1-2
CDR3: CASSQDSGQSNYGYTF
DNA: TGCGCCAGCAGCCAAGATAGTGGGCAGTCTAACTATGGCTACACCTTC

D: -
size: few
V: TRBV6-5
J: TRBJ2-7
CDR3: CASSYSALGSYEQYF
DNA: TGTGCCAGCAGTTACTCCGCGTTGGGGAGCTACGAGCAGTACTTC

D: -
size: once
V: TRBV4-3
J: TRBJ2-1
CDR3: CASSQDAGRNEQFF
DNA: TGCGCCAGCAGCCAAGATGCGGGTCGGAATGAGCAGTTCTTC

D: TRBD2
size: -
V: TRBV29-1
J: TRBJ2-5
CDR3: CSARLAGGIRGETQYF
DNA: TGCAGCGCCCGACTAGCGGGAGGTATAAGGGGAGAGACCCAGTACTTC

D: -
size: -
V: TRBV9
J: TRBJ2-7
CDR3: CASSVGGDSTHEQYF
DNA: TGTGCCAGCAGCGTAGGGGGAGACAGCACCCACGAGCAGTACTTC

D: -
size: -
V: TRBV6-1
J: TRBJ1-5
CDR3: CATTGRRIGNQPQHF
DNA: TGTGCCACCACCGGACGACGAATTGGAAATCAGCCCCAGCATTTT

D: -
size: few
V: TRBV27
J: TRBJ1-2
CDR3: CASSLSAGYGYTF
DNA: TGTGCCAGCAGTTTATCGGCAGGGTATGGCTACACCTTC

D: TRBD2
size: -
V: TRBV9
J: TRBJ2-7
CDR3: CASSVEGSGSYEQYF
DNA: TGTGCCAGCAGCGTAGAGGGAAGCGGGAGCTACGAGCAGTACTTC

D: TRBD2
size: -
V: TRBV29-1
J: TRBJ2-3
CDR3: CSVEDLTSAPPERTQYF
DNA: TGCAGCGTTGAAGATCTGACTAGCGCACCCCCCGAGAGGACGCAGTATTTT

D: -
size: -
V: TRBV29-1
J: TRBJ1-1
CDR3: CSVEVGGLNTEAFF
DNA: TGCAGCGTTGAAGTGGGGGGACTGAACACTGAAGCTTTCTTT

D: -
size: once
V: TRBV29-1
J: TRBJ2-2
CDR3: CSVVPPGTGELFF
DNA: TGCAGCGTTGTCCCGCCCGGCACCGGGGAGCTGTTTTTT

D: -
size: -
V: TRBV6-1
J: TRBJ2-7
CDR3: CASSGWGTQSYEQYF
DNA: TGTGCCAGCAGCGGTTGGGGGACGCAGTCCTACGAGCAGTACTTC

D: TRBD1
size: once
V: TRBV6-6
J: TRBJ2-2
CDR3: CASSATGGTGELFF
DNA: TGTGCCAGCAGTGCGACAGGGGGCACCGGGGAGCTGTTTTTT

D: -
size: -
V: TRBV5-6
J: TRBJ1-1
CDR3: CASSFGGPGAFF
DNA: TGTGCCAGCAGCTTTGGGGGGCCTGGGGCTTTCTTT

D: -
size: -
V: TRBV2
J: TRBJ1-5
CDR3: CASSLRASIVPNQPQHF
DNA: -

D: TRBD1
size: -
V: TRBV28
J: TRBJ2-7
CDR3: CASSAAGGTYEQYF
DNA: TGTGCCAGCAGTGCAGCAGGGGGCACCTACGAGCAGTACTTC